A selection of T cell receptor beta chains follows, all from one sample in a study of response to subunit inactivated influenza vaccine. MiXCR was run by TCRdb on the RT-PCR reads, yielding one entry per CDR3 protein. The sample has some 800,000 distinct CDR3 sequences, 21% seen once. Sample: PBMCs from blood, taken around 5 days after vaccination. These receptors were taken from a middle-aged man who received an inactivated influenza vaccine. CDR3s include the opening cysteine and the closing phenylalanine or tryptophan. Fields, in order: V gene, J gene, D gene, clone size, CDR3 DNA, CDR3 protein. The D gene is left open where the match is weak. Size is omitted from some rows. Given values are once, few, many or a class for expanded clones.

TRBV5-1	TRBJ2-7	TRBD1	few	TGCGCCAGCAGACAGGGGACAGAGCAGTACTTC	CASRQGTEQYF
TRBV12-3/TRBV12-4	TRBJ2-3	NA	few	TGTGCCAGCAGGAGGGGACGGCGCATAAGCACAGATACGCAGTATTTT	CASRRGRRISTDTQYF
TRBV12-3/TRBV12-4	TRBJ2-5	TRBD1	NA	TGTGCCAGCAGACAGGGGCTGGGGACCCAGTACTTC	CASRQGLGTQYF
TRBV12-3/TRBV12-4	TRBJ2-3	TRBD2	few	TGTGCCAGCAGTGCCCAAAGCGGGAGGCAAGATACGCAGTATTTT	CASSAQSGRQDTQYF
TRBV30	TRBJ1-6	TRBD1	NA	TGTGCCTGGAGGGGCCAGGACAGGCGTAATTCACCCCTCCACTTT	CAWRGQDRRNSPLHF
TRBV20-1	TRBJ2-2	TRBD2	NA	TGCAGTGTGACTAGCGGAAACACCGGGGAGCTGTTTTTT	CSVTSGNTGELFF
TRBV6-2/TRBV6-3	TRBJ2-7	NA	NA	TGTGCCAGCAGTTACATAGCGGCCTACGAGCAGTACTTC	CASSYIAAYEQYF
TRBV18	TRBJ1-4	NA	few	TGTGCCAGCTCACCTGAGATCCTCCGGGGTGAAAAACTGTTTTTT	CASSPEILRGEKLFF
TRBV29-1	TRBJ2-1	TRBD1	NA	TGCAGCGTTGAAGGACAGGGTCTAAGGGGTGAGCAGTTCTTC	CSVEGQGLRGEQFF
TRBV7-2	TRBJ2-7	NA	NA	TGTGCCAGCAGCTTAGGGCCAGGGGGGTTGTCCGAGCAGTACTTC	CASSLGPGGLSEQYF
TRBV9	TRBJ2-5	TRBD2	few	TGTGCCAGCAGCGACCGACTAGCGGGAGGGCCAGAGACCCAGTACTTC	CASSDRLAGGPETQYF
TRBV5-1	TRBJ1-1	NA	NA	TGCGCCAGCAGCTCCGGAACAAGTACGGTGAACACTGAAGCTTTCTTT	CASSSGTSTVNTEAFF
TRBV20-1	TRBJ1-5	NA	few	TGCAGTGCTAGAGACCTAGGGGTCCCTAATCAGCCCCAGCATTTT	CSARDLGVPNQPQHF
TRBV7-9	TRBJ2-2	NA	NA	TGTGCCAGCAGCTATCGACAGAGCCATGGCGGGGAGCTGTTTTTT	CASSYRQSHGGELFF
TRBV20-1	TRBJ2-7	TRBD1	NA	TGCAGTGCAACCCCGGGACAGGGGGCCTACGAGCAGTACTTC	CSATPGQGAYEQYF
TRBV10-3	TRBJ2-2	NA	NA	TGTGCCATCAGCGAATTAAAGACAGGGAGGGACACCGGGGAGCTGTTTTTT	CAISELKTGRDTGELFF
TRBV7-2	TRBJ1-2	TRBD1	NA	TGTGCCAGCAGTACCGGGACAGAGTCCTTCGGCTACACCTTC	CASSTGTESFGYTF
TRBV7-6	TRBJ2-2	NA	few	TGTGCCAGCAGCTTAGCTTGGGGAAGGAACACCGGGGAGCTGTTTTTT	CASSLAWGRNTGELFF
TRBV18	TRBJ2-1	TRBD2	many	TGTGCCAGCTCACCACGCGGGACTAGCGGGAGTAGTTACAATGAGCAGTTCTTC	CASSPRGTSGSSYNEQFF
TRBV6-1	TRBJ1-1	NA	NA	TGTGCCAGCAGTCCGTATCTGGACGGAGCTAGGGCTGAAGCTTTCTTT	CASSPYLDGARAEAFF
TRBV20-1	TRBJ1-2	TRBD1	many	TGCAGTGGGGGACAGATAAACTATGGCTACACCTTC	CSGGQINYGYTF
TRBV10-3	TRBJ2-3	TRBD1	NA	TGTGCCACCTTAGACAGGGGAACGGGACCCCCGGATACGCAGTATTTT	CATLDRGTGPPDTQYF
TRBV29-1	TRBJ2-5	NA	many	TGCAGCGTTGCCCACCAGCGGAGGGAGACCCAGTACTTC	CSVAHQRRETQYF
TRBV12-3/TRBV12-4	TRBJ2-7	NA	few	TGTGCCAGCAGTCCGGGACGTCTCTTAGAGCAGTACTTC	CASSPGRLLEQYF
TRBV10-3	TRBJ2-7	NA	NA	TGTGCCATCAGTGAGAGACAGACCTCCTACGAGCAGTACTTC	CAISERQTSYEQYF
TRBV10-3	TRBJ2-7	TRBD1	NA	TGTGCCATCAGTACCGGGACAGGGGGCAGCTACGAGCAGTACTTC	CAISTGTGGSYEQYF
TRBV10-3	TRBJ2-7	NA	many	TGTGCCATCAGAACAGAATCCTACGAGCAGTACTTC	CAIRTESYEQYF
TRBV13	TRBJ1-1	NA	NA	TGTGCCAGCAGCTTAACAGGGCTAGGGGACACTGAAGCTTTCTTT	CASSLTGLGDTEAFF
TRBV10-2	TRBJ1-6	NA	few	TGCGCCAGCAGCCAAGGGACAAATTCACCCCTCCACTTT	CASSQGTNSPLHF
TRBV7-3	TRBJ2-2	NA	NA	TGTGCCAGCAGCACCGCGGGACAAGCGAACACCGGGGAGCTGTTTTTT	CASSTAGQANTGELFF
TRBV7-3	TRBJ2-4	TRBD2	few	TGTGCCAGCAGCTTAATGGCGGGAGAGGGAAACATTCAGTACTTC	CASSLMAGEGNIQYF
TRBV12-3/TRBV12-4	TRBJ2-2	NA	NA	TGTGCCAGCAGTCCCTCCACAGGGATCGGCGGGGAGCTGTTTTTT	CASSPSTGIGGELFF
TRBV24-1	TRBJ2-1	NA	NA	TGTGCCACCAGTGATCTGACGTACAATGAGCAGTTCTTC	CATSDLTYNEQFF
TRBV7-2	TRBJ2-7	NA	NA	TGTGCCAGCAGCCCGGGGCGCGGTCCCTACGAGCAGTACTTC	CASSPGRGPYEQYF
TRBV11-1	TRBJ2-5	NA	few	TGTGCCAGCAGCTCGCCCGGCTGGCAAGAGACCCAGTACTTC	CASSSPGWQETQYF
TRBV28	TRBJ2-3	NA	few	TGTGCCAGCAGTTTCTTCGCCCCCACAGATACGCAGTATTTT	CASSFFAPTDTQYF
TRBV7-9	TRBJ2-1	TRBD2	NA	TGTGCCAGCAGCTCAGGGGGACTAGCTGCTGAGCAGTTCTTC	CASSSGGLAAEQFF
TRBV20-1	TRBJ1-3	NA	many	TGCAGTGCTAGTGACCGGGGCCAAGGGTTCGGGGACACCATATATTTT	CSASDRGQGFGDTIYF
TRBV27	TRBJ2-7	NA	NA	TGTGCCAGCAGTTTATTCGGGTGGGACCGACAGTCCTACGAGCAGTACTTC	CASSLFGWDRQSYEQYF
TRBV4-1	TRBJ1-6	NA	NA	TGCGCCAGCAGCCAACTGAAAGGCAATCCCGCCGCGTCACCCCTCCACTTT	CASSQLKGNPAASPLHF
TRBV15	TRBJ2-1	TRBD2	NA	TGTGCCACCAGCAGAGATCAGAATAGCGGGAGAAATGAGCAGTTCTTC	CATSRDQNSGRNEQFF
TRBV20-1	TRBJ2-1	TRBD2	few	TGCAGTGCTAGAGGAGGCTTGCGGGAGGGCTCCTACAATGAGCAGTTCTTC	CSARGGLREGSYNEQFF
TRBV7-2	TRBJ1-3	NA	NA	TGTGCCAGCAGCTTAGCCAATCAGGGGTATTACTCTGGAAACACCATATATTTT	CASSLANQGYYSGNTIYF
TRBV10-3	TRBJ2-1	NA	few	TGTGCCATCAGTGAAAGAGCAGGGAGCTCCTACAATGAGCAGTTCTTC	CAISERAGSSYNEQFF
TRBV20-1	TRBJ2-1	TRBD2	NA	TGCAGTGCGGATCGGACTAGCGGGAGCAATGAGCAGTTCTTC	CSADRTSGSNEQFF
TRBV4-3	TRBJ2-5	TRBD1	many	TGCGCCAGCAGCCAAAACTTTCCCGGGACAGGGGTAGAGACCCAGTACTTC	CASSQNFPGTGVETQYF
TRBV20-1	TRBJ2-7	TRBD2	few	TGCAGTGGAACTACTAGCGGGGTATACGAGCAGTACTTC	CSGTTSGVYEQYF
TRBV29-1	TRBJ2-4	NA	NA	TGCAGCGTTGTTAGCGGCTTAGCCAAAAACATTCAGTACTTC	CSVVSGLAKNIQYF
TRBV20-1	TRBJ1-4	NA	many	TGCAGTGCTACAACTAATGAAAAACTGTTTTTT	CSATTNEKLFF
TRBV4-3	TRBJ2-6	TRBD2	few	TGCGCCAGCAGCCAAGACGCTAGCGGGGATAATGGGGCCAACGTCCTGACTTTC	CASSQDASGDNGANVLTF
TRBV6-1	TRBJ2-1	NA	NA	TGTGCCAGCAGTGGACGACCGGGAGAGCATTTCTTC	CASSGRPGEHFF
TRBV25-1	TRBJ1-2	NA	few	TGTGCCAGCACGGGGAGCCAACTATATGGCTACACCTTC	CASTGSQLYGYTF
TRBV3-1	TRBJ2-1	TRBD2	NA	TGTGCCAGCAGCCATAGCGGGGGGGCCCTAAATGAGCAGTTCTTC	CASSHSGGALNEQFF